The 19 T cell receptor beta chains below all came from one sample that was sequenced in a study of cytomegalovirus exposure and HLA in healthy donors. Generated by immunoSEQ multiplex PCR, the TCRdb table keeps only in-frame clones and is missing some. The data show about 160,000 clones, 85% to 90% seen once. Sequencing used PBMCs. The receptors originated from a woman aged 25 to 45 in good health and CMV-seronegative.

A few counts support this clone. This chain links TRBV7-2 with TRBJ2-7; a weak D match, TRBD1 (8 bases). V was trimmed by 7 bases and J by 2 bases, leaving 18 bases between them. CDR1 is SGHTA and CDR2 is FQGNSA in the germline V gene. This CDR3 spans 15 amino acids. CDR3 in amino acids: CASTAGQGATYEQYF. Here the CDR3 DNA reads TGTGCCAGCACAGCGGGGCAGGGGGCCACCTACGAGCAGTACTTC. The whole variable domain, remainder taken from reference TRBV7-2 and TRBJ2-7, is GAGVSQSPSNKVTEKGKDVELRCDPISGHTALYWYRQSLGQGLEFLIYFQGNSAPDKSGLPSDRFSAERTGGSVSTLTIQRTQQEDSAVYLCASTAGQGATYEQYFGPGTRLTVT.

The CDR3 region has the DNA TGTGCCAGCCTAGAACGAGTCACGTCCTACGAGCAGTACTTC. It codes for CASLERVTSYEQYF. The rearrangement links TRBV2 to TRBJ2-7; D remains ambiguous. Trimming left V 8 bases short and J 1 base short, with 15 bases between. Germline CDR1 and CDR2: SNHLY and FYNNEI. The CDR3 contains 14 residues.

V and J are TRBV5-1 and TRBJ1-4, with D possibly matching TRBD1 (5 bases). Trimming left V 4 bases short and J 8 bases short, with 15 bases between. The germline V gene encodes CDR1 SGHRS and CDR2 YFSETQ. This CDR3 contains 14 residues. The CDR3 DNA reads TGCGCCAGCAGCCTGACAGACCCCGGGGAAAAACTGTTTTTT. Its translation: CASSLTDPGEKLFF.

The chain joins TRBV19 to TRBJ2-7; possible D gene TRBD1, 7 bases. V lost 0 bases, J lost 3 bases, and 12 bases lay in between. Germline CDR1 LNHDA, CDR2 SQIVND (reference sequence). The CDR3 runs 15 residues. Here the CDR3 DNA reads TGTGCCAGTAGTATAGATCGGGGGACAGTCTACGAGCAGTACTTC. Protein product: CASSIDRGTVYEQYF.

This rearrangement joins TRBV7-8 to TRBJ2-2; 11 nucleotides line up with TRBD2. V dropped 5 bases and J dropped 5; count of bases not matched to a gene: 7. CDR1 is SGHVS, CDR2 FQNEAQ, per germline. This CDR3 has 16 residues. This CDR3 reads CASSLLAGGPTGELFF. CDR3 DNA: TGTGCCAGCAGCCTCTTAGCGGGAGGGCCTACCGGGGAGCTGTTTTTT. Full variable domain (rest looked up from reference TRBV7-8 and TRBJ2-2): GAGVSQSPRYKVAKRGQDVALRCDPISGHVSLFWYQQALGQGPEFLTYFQNEAQLDKSGLPSDRFFAERPEGSVSTLKIQRTQQEDSAVYLCASSLLAGGPTGELFFGEGSRLTVL.

In its sample, this clone was seen once. The chain links TRBV11-2 to TRBJ2-1; unclear D gene. The CDR3 runs 16 residues. The V gene lost 2 bases and the J gene lost 0 bases, with 11 bases spanning the gap. CDR1 SGHAT and CDR2 FQNNGV come from the germline V gene. The CDR3 loop is CASSLSSGSSYNEQFF. CDR3 DNA sequence: TGTGCCAGCAGCTTAAGTTCCGGAAGCTCCTACAATGAGCAGTTCTTC.

This clone came up a few times. The chain recombines TRBV9 with TRBJ1-1, with 8 bases identical to TRBD1. The CDR3 covers 16 residues. The V segment lost 2 bases and the J segment 0 bases; nucleotides outside the gene matches: 6. Germline-derived CDR1 and CDR2 are SGDLS and YYNGEE. The CDR3 bases are TGTGCCAGCAGCGTGGGGACAGGATACATGAACACTGAAGCTTTCTTT. This sequence encodes CASSVGTGYMNTEAFF.

This clone was seen ten or more times. The chain combines TRBV25-1 with TRBJ2-2; 9 nucleotides agree with TRBD1. From germline, CDR1 is MGHDK and CDR2 SYGVNS. CDR3 length equals 14 residues. The ends lost 4 bases at V and 3 bases at J; junction bases unmatched: 0. The CDR3 bases are TGTGCCAGCAGTGGGACAGGGGACACCGGGGAGCTGTTTTTT. It specifies CASSGTGDTGELFF.

This clone was counted between two and nine times. The chain combines TRBV7-2 with TRBJ1-2; a possible D gene is TRBD1 (6 bases). The CDR3 runs 13 residues. Trimming cost V 2 bases and J 7 bases, with 11 bases left between them. Germline loops: CDR1 SGHTA, CDR2 FQGNSA. The chain's CDR3 is CASSLSGEGGYTF. The CDR3 bases are TGTGCCAGCAGCTTATCAGGGGAGGGTGGCTACACCTTC.

This chain connects TRBV6-5 to TRBJ2-3; 7 positions match TRBD2. V was pared by 3 bases and J by 0 bases, with 3 bases of the junction left unmatched. Germline V gene lookup returns CDR1 MNHEY and CDR2 SVGAGI. The CDR3 runs 15 residues. CDR3 sequence (DNA): TGTGCCAGCAGTTATCCTAGCGGAAGCACAGATACGCAGTATTTT. Translated: CASSYPSGSTDTQYF.

The J gene is TRBJ2-3, the V gene TRBV9; D unclear. CDR3 length: 13 amino acids. V lost 4 bases to trimming and J lost 0 bases, with 6 bases between them. Germline assignment: CDR1 SGDLS and CDR2 YYNGEE. This chain's CDR3 is CASSYSSTDTQYF. Here the CDR3 DNA reads TGTGCCAGCAGCTATTCTAGCACAGATACGCAGTATTTT. Complete variable domain (other parts from reference TRBV9 and TRBJ2-3): DSGVTQTPKHLITATGQRVTLRCSPRSGDLSVYWYQQSLDQGLQFLIQYYNGEERAKGNILERFSAQQFPDLHSELNLSSLELGDSALYFCASSYSSTDTQYFGPGTRLTVL.

This clone was detected only a few times. This chain links TRBV18 with TRBJ1-2, with D uncertain. This CDR3 is 13 amino acids long. V was pared by 2 bases and J by 7 bases, with 11 bases between. The germline CDR1 and CDR2 sequences are KGHSH and LQKENI. The CDR3 DNA reads as TGTGCCAGCTCACCAGTCGGGCGAGGTGGCTACACCTTC. Its protein product is CASSPVGRGGYTF. The full variable domain, its missing parts supplied by reference TRBV18 and TRBJ1-2, is NAGVMQNPRHLVRRRGQEARLRCSPMKGHSHVYWYRQLPEEGLKFMVYLQKENIIDESGMPKERFSAEFPKEGPSILRIQQVVRGDSAAYFCASSPVGRGGYTFGSGTRLTVV.

This clone was observed a single time. The rearrangement links TRBV7-2 to TRBJ2-1, with a possible D match to TRBD2 (5 bases). Trimming stripped 3 bases from V and 9 bases from J, with 15 bases between. CDR1 is SGHTA, CDR2 FQGNSA, per germline. The CDR3 is 14 amino acids. The CDR3 bases are TGTGCCAGCAGCTTGCCCCCTTTAGCGAGTGAGCAGTTCTTC. This codes for CASSLPPLASEQFF.

This clone was found a few times. This rearrangement joins TRBV10-3 to TRBJ1-2; a possible D gene is TRBD1 (6 bases). This CDR3 has 15 residues. Germline CDR1 is ENHRY and CDR2 is SYGVKD. Trimming stripped 5 bases from V and 6 bases from J, with 19 bases between. The CDR3 is CAISPTRTGGDGYTF. The DNA for the CDR3 is TGTGCCATCAGTCCAACGCGAACGGGGGGCGATGGCTACACCTTC.

The chain joins TRBV19 to TRBJ1-3, with D possibly matching TRBD1 (5 bases). Germline CDR1 is LNHDA and CDR2 is SQIVND (reference sequence). This CDR3 is 15 amino acids long. Trimming cost V 7 bases and J 4 bases, with 17 bases left between them. The CDR3 is CASKGQGFAGNTIYF. The CDR3 bases are TGTGCCAGTAAGGGGCAAGGATTCGCGGGAAACACCATATATTTT.

The rearrangement joins TRBV7-6 to TRBJ2-7; D might be TRBD2 (5 bases). The germline V gene has CDR1 SGHVS and CDR2 FNYEAQ. V gave up 2 bases and J gave up 4 bases, with 9 bases separating them. CDR3 length: 13 residues. CDR3 residues: CASSLTRSYEQYF. In DNA, the CDR3 is TGTGCCAGCAGCTTAACTAGGAGTTACGAGCAGTACTTC.

The V call is TRBV4-2, the J call TRBJ2-3; 12 bases line up with TRBD2. From germline, CDR1 is LGHNA and CDR2 YNFKEQ. After removal of 4 bases from V and 2 bases from J, the junction contained 4 bases not matched to a gene. The CDR3 is made up of 16 amino acids. The CDR3 spells CASSPRTSGTTDTQYF. The CDR3 DNA reads TGTGCCAGCAGCCCCCGGACTAGCGGGACCACAGATACGCAGTATTTT.

V gene TRBV6-5 combines with J gene TRBJ2-3; 8 bases line up with TRBD2. The CDR3 spans 14 residues. Germline V gene lookup returns CDR1 MNHEY and CDR2 SVGAGI. Trimming cost V 5 bases and J 3 bases; bases outside gene matches: 4. In DNA, the CDR3 is TGTGCCAGCAGTACTAGCGGCCTAACAGATACGCAGTATTTT. It translates to CASSTSGLTDTQYF.

The chain carries TRBV18 and TRBJ1-4, with D possibly TRBD1 on 5 matching bases. CDR1 and CDR2 from the germline V gene are KGHSH and LQKENI. Trimming removed 4 bases at V and 0 bases at J, with 9 bases between. The CDR3 runs to 15 residues. The CDR3 nucleotides read TGTGCCAGCTCACTCGGGACCGCAACTAATGAAAAACTGTTTTTT. Its translation is CASSLGTATNEKLFF.